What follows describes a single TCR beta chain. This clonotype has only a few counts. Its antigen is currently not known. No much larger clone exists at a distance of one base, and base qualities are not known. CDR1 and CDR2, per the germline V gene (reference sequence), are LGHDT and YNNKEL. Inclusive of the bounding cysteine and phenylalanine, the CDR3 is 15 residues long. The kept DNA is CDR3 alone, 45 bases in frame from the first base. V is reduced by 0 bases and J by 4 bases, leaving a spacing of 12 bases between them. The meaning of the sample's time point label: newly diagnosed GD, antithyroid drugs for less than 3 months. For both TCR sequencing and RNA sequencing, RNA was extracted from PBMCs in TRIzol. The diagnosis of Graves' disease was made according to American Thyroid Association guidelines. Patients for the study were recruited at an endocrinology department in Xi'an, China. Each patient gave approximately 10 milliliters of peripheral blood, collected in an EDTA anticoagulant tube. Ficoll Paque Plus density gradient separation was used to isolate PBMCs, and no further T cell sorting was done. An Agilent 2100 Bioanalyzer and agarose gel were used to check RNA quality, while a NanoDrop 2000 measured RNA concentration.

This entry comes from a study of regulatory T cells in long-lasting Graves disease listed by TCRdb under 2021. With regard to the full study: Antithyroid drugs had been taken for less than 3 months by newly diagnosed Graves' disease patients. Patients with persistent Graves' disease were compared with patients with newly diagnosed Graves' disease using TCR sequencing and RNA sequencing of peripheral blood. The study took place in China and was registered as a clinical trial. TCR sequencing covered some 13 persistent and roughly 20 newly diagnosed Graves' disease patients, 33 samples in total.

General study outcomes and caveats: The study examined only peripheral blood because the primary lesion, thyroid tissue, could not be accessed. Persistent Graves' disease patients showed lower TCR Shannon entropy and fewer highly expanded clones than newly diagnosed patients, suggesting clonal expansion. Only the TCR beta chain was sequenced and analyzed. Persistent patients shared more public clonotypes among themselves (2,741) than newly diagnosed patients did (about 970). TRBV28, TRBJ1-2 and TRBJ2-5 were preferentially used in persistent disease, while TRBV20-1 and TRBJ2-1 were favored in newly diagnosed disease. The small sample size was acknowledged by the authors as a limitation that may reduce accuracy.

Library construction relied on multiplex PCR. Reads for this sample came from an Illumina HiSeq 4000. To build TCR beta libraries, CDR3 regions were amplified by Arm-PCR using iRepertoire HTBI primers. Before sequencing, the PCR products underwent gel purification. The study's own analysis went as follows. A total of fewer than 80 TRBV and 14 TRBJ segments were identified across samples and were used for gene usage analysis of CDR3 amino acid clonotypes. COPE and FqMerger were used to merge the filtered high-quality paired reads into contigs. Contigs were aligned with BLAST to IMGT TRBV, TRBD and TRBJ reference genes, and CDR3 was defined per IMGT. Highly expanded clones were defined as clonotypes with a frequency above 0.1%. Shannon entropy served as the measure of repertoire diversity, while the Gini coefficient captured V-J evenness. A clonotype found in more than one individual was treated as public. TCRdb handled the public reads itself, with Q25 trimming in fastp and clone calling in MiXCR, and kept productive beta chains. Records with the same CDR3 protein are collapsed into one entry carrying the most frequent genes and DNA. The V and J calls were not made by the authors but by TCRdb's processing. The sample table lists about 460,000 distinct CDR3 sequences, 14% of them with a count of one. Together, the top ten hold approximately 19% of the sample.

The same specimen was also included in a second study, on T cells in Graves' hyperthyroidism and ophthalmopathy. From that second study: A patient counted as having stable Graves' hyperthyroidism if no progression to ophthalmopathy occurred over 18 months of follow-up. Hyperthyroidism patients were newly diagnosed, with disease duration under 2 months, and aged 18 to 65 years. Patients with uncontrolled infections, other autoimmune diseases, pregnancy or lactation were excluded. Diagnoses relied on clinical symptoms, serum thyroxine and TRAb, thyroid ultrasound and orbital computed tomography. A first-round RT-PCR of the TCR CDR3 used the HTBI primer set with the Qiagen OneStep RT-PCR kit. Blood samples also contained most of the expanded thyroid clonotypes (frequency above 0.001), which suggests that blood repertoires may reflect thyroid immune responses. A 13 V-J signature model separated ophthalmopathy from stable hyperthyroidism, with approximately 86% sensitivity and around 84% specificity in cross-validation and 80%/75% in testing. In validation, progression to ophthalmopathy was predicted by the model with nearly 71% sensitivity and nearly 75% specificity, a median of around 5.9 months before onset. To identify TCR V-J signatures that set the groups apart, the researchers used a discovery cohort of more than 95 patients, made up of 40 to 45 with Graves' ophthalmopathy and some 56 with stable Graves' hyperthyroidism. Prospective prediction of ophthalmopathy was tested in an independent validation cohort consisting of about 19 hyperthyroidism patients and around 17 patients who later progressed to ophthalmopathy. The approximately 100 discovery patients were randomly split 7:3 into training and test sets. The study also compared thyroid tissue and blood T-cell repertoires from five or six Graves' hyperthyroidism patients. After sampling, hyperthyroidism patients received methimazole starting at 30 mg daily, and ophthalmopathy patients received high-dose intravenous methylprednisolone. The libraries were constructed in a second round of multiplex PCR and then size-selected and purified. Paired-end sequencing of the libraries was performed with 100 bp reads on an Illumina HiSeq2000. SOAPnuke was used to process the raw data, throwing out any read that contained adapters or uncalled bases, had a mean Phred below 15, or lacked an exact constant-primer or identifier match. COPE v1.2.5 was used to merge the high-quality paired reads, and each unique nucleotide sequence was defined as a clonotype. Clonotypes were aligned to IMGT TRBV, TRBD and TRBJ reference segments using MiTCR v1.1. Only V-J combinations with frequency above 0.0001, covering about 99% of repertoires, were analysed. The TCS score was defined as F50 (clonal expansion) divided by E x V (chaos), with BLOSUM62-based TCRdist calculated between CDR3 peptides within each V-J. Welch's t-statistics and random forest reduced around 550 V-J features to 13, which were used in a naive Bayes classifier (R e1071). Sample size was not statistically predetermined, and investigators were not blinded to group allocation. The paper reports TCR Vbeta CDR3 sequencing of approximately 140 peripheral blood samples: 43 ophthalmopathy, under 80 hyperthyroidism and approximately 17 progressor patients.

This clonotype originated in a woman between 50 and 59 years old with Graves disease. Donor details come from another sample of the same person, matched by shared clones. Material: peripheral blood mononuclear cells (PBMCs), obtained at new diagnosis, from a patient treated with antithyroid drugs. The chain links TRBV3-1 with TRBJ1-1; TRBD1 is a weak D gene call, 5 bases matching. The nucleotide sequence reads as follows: TGTGCCAGCAGCCAAGATTTCTTGGGGGGCACTGAAGCTTTCTTT. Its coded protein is CASSQDFLGGTEAFF. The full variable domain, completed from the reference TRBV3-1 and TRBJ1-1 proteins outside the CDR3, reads DTAVSQTPKYLVTQMGNDKSIKCEQNLGHDTMYWYKQDSKKFLKIMFSYNNKELIINETVPNRFSPKSPDKAHLNLHINSLELGDSAVYFCASSQDFLGGTEAFFGQGTRLTVV.